A selection of T cell receptor beta chains follows, all from one sample in a study of CXCR4 blockade with PD-1 therapy in pancreatic cancer. Only in-frame clones appear in the TCRdb table, and some are missing; sequencing was by immunoSEQ multiplex PCR. The sample lists some 5,800 clones, less than 40% occurring once. Specimen: tumor tissue. All receptors come from a human donor with pancreatic ductal adenocarcinoma. The CDR3 runs from the conserved cysteine through the conserved F or W.

>TRBJ2-6|TRBV11-3
CASSSRGAGANVLTF
>TRBJ2-2|TRBV18
CASSPLTGGTGELFF
>TRBJ2-4|TRBV11-3
CASSLEPGTKNIQYF
>TRBJ1-4|TRBV23-1
CASGSPDRDLRYEKLFF
>TRBJ2-3|TRBV6-7
CASTERGFTDTQYF
>TRBJ1-1|TRBV29-1
CSVEVLGGRTEAFF
>TRBJ1-5|TRBV6-8
CASSEEVNQPQHF
>TRBJ2-2|TRBV18
CASSPRQGARTGELFF
>TRBJ1-5|TRBV19
CASSISAGGRGLGNQPQHF
>TRBJ2-1|TRBV6-8
CASSLLAGYNNEQFF
>TRBJ2-1|TRBV28
CASSLLAGGGEQFF
>TRBJ1-4|TRBV6-8
CASRTGGSNEKLFF
>TRBJ2-3|TRBV18
CASSINAQGGDTQYF
>TRBJ2-3|TRBV9
CASSTDTDTQYF
>TRBJ2-5|TRBV29-1
CSVPSAVRETQYF
>TRBJ2-2|TRBV15
CATSTGQGDTGELFF
>TRBJ2-2|TRBV14
CASSQVRQAAGELFF
>TRBJ1-1|TRBV18
CASSPRPQNTEAFF
>TRBJ2-3|TRBV11-3
CASSRPGTSADTQYF
>TRBJ2-1|TRBV27
CAIRTGGVNNEQFF
>TRBJ2-7|TRBV7-6
CASSLGAGAYEQYF
>TRBJ2-2|TRBV11-3
CASTGLAGSTGELFF
>TRBJ1-4|TRBV9
CASTPEDSEKLFF
>TRBJ2-3|TRBV11-3
CASSFSGGRTGDTQYF
>TRBJ2-7|TRBV18
CATQEGDGEQYF
>TRBJ1-2|TRBV7-7
CASSLRGLEIGYTF
>TRBJ2-4|TRBV6-8
CASSSRTSGINIQYF
>TRBJ1-4|TRBV10-3
CAISEGGRGEKLFF
>TRBJ2-7|TRBV23-1
CASSLADGYEQYF
>TRBJ2-5|TRBV19
CASSSASGGQETQYF
>TRBJ2-7|TRBV28
CTSGLLRREQYF
>TRBJ2-5|TRBV9
CASSVRGQQETQYF
>TRBJ2-7|TRBV19
CASSMLGQGYEQYF
>TRBJ1-1|TRBV19
CASSFGQPNTEAFF
>TRBJ2-7|TRBV25-1
CASRGGTGTRTF
>TRBJ1-1|TRBV5-1
CASSRGGVNTEAFF
>TRBJ1-2|TRBV19
CASSQGYYGYTF
>TRBJ2-1|TRBV9
CASSVEALGYNEQFF
>TRBJ2-7|TRBV2
CASSVARDSPYEQYF
>TRBJ2-1|TRBV19
CASMWDRVSYNEQFF
>TRBJ1-1|TRBV11-3
CASSLQGGDTEAFF
>TRBJ1-1|TRBV6-8
CASKITGYTEAFF
>TRBJ1-1|TRBV19
CATQPGAARDTEAFF
>TRBJ2-2|TRBV11-3
CASSPHLTGGDTGELFF
>TRBJ2-2|TRBV28
CASSSEFAGSVGELFF
>TRBJ1-2|TRBV6-8
CASQPAGHYGYTF
>TRBJ2-1|TRBV5-1
CASSLGAGRGINEQFF
>TRBJ2-7|TRBV5-1
CASSLETDVYEQYF
>TRBJ2-1|TRBV29-1
CSVEEPTWGSSYNEQFF
>TRBJ1-2|TRBV2
CASSERGYYGYTF
>TRBJ1-4|TRBV9
CASKGQGYEKLFF
>TRBJ2-1|TRBV11-3
CTSSLARGRNEQFF
>TRBJ1-4|TRBV28
CASSPGEVATNEKLFF
>TRBJ1-1|TRBV18
CASSPRDTEAFF
>TRBJ2-4|TRBV28
CASSLITAKNIQYF
>TRBJ1-4|TRBV25-1
CASSEADEKLFF
>TRBJ1-3|TRBV29-1
CSVRWGNENTIYF
>TRBJ1-3|TRBV6-8
CASRGQGAGNTIYF
>TRBJ2-5|TRBV9
CASSVGQGAETQYF